One sample yielded the 17 T cell receptor beta chains listed below, sequenced in a study of T cells in tumors after PD-1 blockade. Generated by immunoSEQ multiplex PCR, the TCRdb table keeps only in-frame clones and is missing some. The table has 13,000 to 15,000 clones, about 82% seen once. The starting material was PBMCs, obtained after anti-PD-1 treatment. The source of these receptors is a human donor with basal cell carcinoma.

The chain has TRBV5-4 and TRBJ2-5; 13 bases line up with TRBD2. Per the germline V gene, CDR1 is SGHNT and CDR2 is YYREEE (reference sequence). V trimming: 1 base; J trimming: 4 bases; junction bases outside the gene matches: 4. The CDR3 spans 16 residues. Written as DNA, the CDR3 is TGTGCCAGCAGCTTGACTAGCGGGGGGGCTTCAGAGACCCAGTACTTC. As protein: CASSLTSGGASETQYF.

The chain has TRBV10-1 and TRBJ2-1; D is ambiguous. Germline values: CDR1 WNHNN, CDR2 SYGVQD (reference sequence). V was clipped by 0 bases and J by 7 bases, with 10 bases between them. The CDR3 is 14 residues long. The CDR3: CASSESSARNEQFF. The DNA for the CDR3 is TGCGCCAGCAGTGAGTCAAGCGCTAGGAATGAGCAGTTCTTC.

The rearrangement joins TRBV27 to TRBJ1-6; maybe TRBD1 (5 bases). CDR3 length: 13 amino acids. V lost 3 bases and J 10 bases, leaving 10 bases between the germline ends. Germline V gene lookup returns CDR1 MNHEY and CDR2 SMNVEV (reference sequence). The chain's CDR3 is CASSFSWGSPLHF. CDR3 DNA sequence: TGTGCCAGCAGTTTTAGTTGGGGGTCACCCCTCCACTTT.

V and J are TRBV7-2 and TRBJ2-7; D gene unclear. Trimming pared 1 base from V and 3 bases from J, leaving 13 bases between. The CDR3 has 15 amino acids. CDR1 is SGHTA and CDR2 is FQGNSA in the germline V gene. For the CDR3, the DNA is TGTGCCAGCAGCTTAGTCCAAGGAGCCAACTACGAGCAGTACTTC. It encodes CASSLVQGANYEQYF. The variable domain in full, with the rest retrieved from reference TRBV7-2 and TRBJ2-7, is GAGVSQSPSNKVTEKGKDVELRCDPISGHTALYWYRQSLGQGLEFLIYFQGNSAPDKSGLPSDRFSAERTGGSVSTLTIQRTQQEDSAVYLCASSLVQGANYEQYFGPGTRLTVT.

This chain links TRBV2 with TRBJ2-3; TRBD2 agrees at 15 bases. V lost 6 bases and J lost 7; bases outside the gene matches: 2. Germline V gene data show CDR1 as SNHLY and CDR2 as FYNNEI. The CDR3 extends over 14 amino acids. The CDR3 spells CASRGLAGGYTQYF. CDR3 coding DNA: TGTGCCAGCAGAGGACTAGCGGGAGGGTATACGCAGTATTTT.

This sequence joins TRBV5-4 and TRBJ2-7; tentatively, D is TRBD2 (7 bases). The CDR3 totals 14 residues. Germline V gives CDR1 SGHNT, CDR2 YYREEE (reference sequence). The V and J ends lost 3 bases and 2 bases respectively, with 12 bases between them. Here the CDR3 DNA reads TGTGCCAGCAGCTCGGCGGGGGCCCCCTACGAGCAGTACTTC. Translated, it gives CASSSAGAPYEQYF.

V is TRBV2 and J is TRBJ1-1, with D unclear. CDR3 length equals 12 residues. V was pared by 5 bases and J by 4 bases, with 8 bases between. Germline loops: CDR1 SNHLY, CDR2 FYNNEI. The CDR3 DNA sequence: TGTGCCAGCAGTCGGACCGGCACTGAAGCTTTCTTT. This codes for CASSRTGTEAFF.

CDR3 loop: CASSLAGTDSYNEQFF. The CDR3 nucleotides read TGTGCCAGCAGTTTGGCAGGAACTGATTCCTACAATGAGCAGTTCTTC. V is TRBV28 and J is TRBJ2-1; D is unclear. Per the germline V gene, CDR1 is MDHEN and CDR2 is SYDVKM. Between the trimmed V and J ends, which lost 3 bases and 1 base, there was a span of 13 bases. The CDR3 has 16 amino acids.

The chain couples TRBV28 to TRBJ1-2; tentative D call: TRBD1 (6 bases). The CDR3 has 12 amino acids. Looked up from germline, CDR1 is MDHEN and CDR2 is SYDVKM. Trimming pared 2 bases from V and 5 bases from J, leaving 6 bases between. The CDR3 spells CASSLRGYGYTF. The CDR3 nucleotides are TGTGCCAGCAGTTTAAGGGGGTATGGCTACACCTTC.

The rearrangement uses TRBV14 and TRBJ1-4, with 9 positions matching TRBD1. This CDR3 region has 15 residues. Germline values: CDR1 SGHDN, CDR2 FVKESK. The J segment lost 7 bases and the V segment lost 6 bases, leaving 9 bases of the junction unmatched. This CDR3 reads CASSLQTGGGEKLFF. The CDR3 nucleotides are TGTGCCAGCAGTCTACAGACAGGGGGTGGTGAAAAACTGTTTTTT.

This clone was counted between two and nine times. V usage is TRBV19 and J usage is TRBJ1-2; no reliable D call. V was shortened by 3 bases and J by 8 bases, with 10 bases between the two germline ends. CDR1 is LNHDA, CDR2 SQIVND, per germline (reference sequence). CDR3 length equals 12 residues. The CDR3 protein is CASSIQLVGYTF. The DNA of the CDR3 is TGTGCCAGTAGTATTCAACTGGTCGGCTACACCTTC.

The V call is TRBV6-2 or TRBV6-3, the J call TRBJ1-5, with 10 bases lining up with TRBD1. The V segment lost 6 bases and the J segment 5 bases; nucleotides outside the gene matches: 10. There are 16 residues in the CDR3. Germline V gene data show CDR1 as MNHEY and CDR2 as SVGEGT. The chain's CDR3 is CASSSRDRGPDQPQHF. CDR3 DNA sequence: TGTGCCAGCAGCTCGCGGGACAGGGGACCCGATCAGCCCCAGCATTTT.

This CDR3 reads CASSLGRTNSPLHF. DNA of the CDR3: TGTGCCAGCAGCTTAGGGCGGACTAATTCACCCCTCCACTTT. The gene calls are TRBV7-2 and TRBJ1-6; D is unclear. V lost 1 base to trimming and J lost 6 bases, with 7 bases between them. Germline V gives CDR1 SGHTA, CDR2 FQGNSA. The CDR3 length is 14 residues.

The J gene is TRBJ1-6, the V gene TRBV30; D is unresolved. CDR3 length: 14 amino acids. The V gene's germline CDR1 is GTSNPN and CDR2 SVGIG (reference sequence). Trimming removed 3 bases at V and 10 bases at J, with 16 bases between. The CDR3 coding sequence is TGTGCCTGGAGCTCGAGTCCGAGTGAGTCACCCCTCCACTTT. This codes for CAWSSSPSESPLHF.

The rearrangement links TRBV7-2 to TRBJ2-5; D is undetermined. V shed 0 bases and J shed 3 bases, with 8 bases lying between them. CDR3 length: 14 residues. CDR1 is SGHTA and CDR2 is FQGNSA in the germline V gene. CDR3 protein: CASSLAADKETQYF. The CDR3 bases are TGTGCCAGCAGCTTAGCGGCAGATAAAGAGACCCAGTACTTC.

This clone appeared a single time. The chain employs TRBV28 and TRBJ1-2, with D unresolved. Germline CDR1 is MDHEN and CDR2 is SYDVKM. Trimming stripped 2 bases from V and 2 bases from J, with 0 bases between. CDR3 length: 11 residues. CDR3 coding DNA: TGTGCCAGCAGTTTAAACTATGGCTACACCTTC. Translating gives CASSLNYGYTF.

The chain combines TRBV6-5 with TRBJ2-7, with D perhaps TRBD1 (6 bases). This CDR3 contains 13 residues. The germline V gene has CDR1 MNHEY and CDR2 SVGAGI. Trimming cost V 7 bases and J 6 bases, with 16 bases left between them. The CDR3, as DNA: TGTGCCAGCACTACAGGGAATTCGGGCGAGCAGTACTTC. This gives the protein CASTTGNSGEQYF.